The 24 T cell receptor beta chains reported below all come from one sample, sequenced in a study of blood T cell repertoires in COVID-19. TCRdb keeps only in-frame clones here, not all; method: immunoSEQ multiplex PCR. The sample contains some 270,000 clones, roughly 89% of which appear only once. The material sequenced was peripheral blood. These receptors came from a man aged 45-65 years with acute or convalescent COVID-19.

This chain uses TRBV24-1 with TRBJ2-3, with TRBD2 matching over 7 bases. The V gene's germline CDR1 is KGHDR and CDR2 SFDVKD. Germline trimming cut 7 bases from V and 1 base from J; bases unmatched to any gene: 10. There are 16 residues in the CDR3. CDR3: CATSPGWAGGTDTQYF. CDR3 sequence (DNA): TGTGCCACCAGCCCTGGATGGGCGGGGGGCACAGATACGCAGTATTTT.

The rearrangement uses TRBV6-1 and TRBJ2-5; D is undetermined. Trimming cost V 3 bases and J 0 bases, with 11 bases left between them. The V gene's germline CDR1 is MNHNS and CDR2 SASEGT. CDR3 length equals 15 residues. The CDR3 region is CASSEMASYQETQYF. CDR3 sequence (DNA): TGTGCCAGCAGTGAGATGGCCTCGTACCAAGAGACCCAGTACTTC.

This clone appeared a few times. The chain uses TRBV18 and TRBJ1-1; D remains ambiguous. V was pared by 1 base and J by 1 base, with 4 bases between. Per the germline V gene, CDR1 is KGHSH and CDR2 is LQKENI. The CDR3 spans 13 residues. The CDR3 DNA is TGTGCCAGCTCACCACAGCAGAACACTGAAGCTTTCTTT. Its translation is CASSPQQNTEAFF.

The V call is TRBV6-5, the J call TRBJ2-7; 8 bases fit TRBD1. The V segment lost 8 bases and the J segment 1 base; nucleotides outside the gene matches: 7. The CDR3 contains 14 residues. From germline, CDR1 is MNHEY and CDR2 SVGAGI. CDR3 sequence reads: CASGNTGGSYEQYF. CDR3 bases: TGTGCCAGCGGTAATACAGGGGGTTCCTACGAGCAGTACTTC.

The table lists this clone with a count of one. The gene calls are TRBV11-2 and TRBJ1-4, with D possibly being TRBD1 (6 bases). CDR3 length: 14 residues. Germline V gene lookup returns CDR1 SGHAT and CDR2 FQNNGV. Trimming took off 1 base at V and 11 bases at J, with 14 bases between the two ends. The CDR3 here is CASSLVQGQFKLFF. The CDR3 DNA follows: TGTGCCAGCAGCTTAGTTCAGGGGCAGTTCAAACTGTTTTTT.

The genes are TRBV5-1 and TRBJ2-1; 7 bases are a match to TRBD1. Germline V CDR1 and CDR2: SGHRS, YFSETQ. This CDR3 is 15 amino acids long. The V segment lost 4 bases and the J segment 0 bases; nucleotides outside the gene matches: 4. In DNA, the CDR3 is TGCGCCAGCAGCAACACAGGGGACTCCTACAATGAGCAGTTCTTC. Its translation is CASSNTGDSYNEQFF. The full variable domain, its missing parts supplied by reference TRBV5-1 and TRBJ2-1, is KAGVTQTPRYLIKTRGQQVTLSCSPISGHRSVSWYQQTPGQGLQFLFEYFSETQRNKGNFPGRFSGRQFSNSRSEMNVSTLELGDSALYLCASSNTGDSYNEQFFGPGTRLTVL.

The chain couples TRBV28 to TRBJ1-2; D is possibly TRBD1 (5 bases). The length of the CDR3 is 13 residues. V lost 8 bases to trimming and J lost 3 bases, with 13 bases between them. Germline CDR1 reads MDHEN; CDR2 reads SYDVKM. This chain's CDR3 is CASGRVADYGYTF. The CDR3 DNA reads TGTGCCAGCGGCAGGGTTGCAGACTATGGCTACACCTTC.

This rearrangement joins TRBV18 to TRBJ2-3, with TRBD2 matching 8 bases. This CDR3 is 16 amino acids long. V trimming: 6 bases; J trimming: 8 bases; junction bases outside the gene matches: 16. CDR1 is KGHSH and CDR2 is LQKENI in the germline V gene. The CDR3 loop is CASSTTSGGPQATQYF. The CDR3 DNA sequence: TGTGCCAGCTCCACAACAAGCGGGGGCCCGCAGGCTACGCAGTATTTT.

The genes are TRBV5-6 and TRBJ2-7; the D gene is possibly TRBD2 (5 bases). V was cut by 2 bases and J by 6 bases, with 6 bases left in between. The germline V gene has CDR1 SGHDT and CDR2 YYEEEE. There are 11 residues in the CDR3. The chain's CDR3 is CASSFGGEQYF. CDR3 DNA sequence: TGTGCCAGCAGCTTTGGAGGCGAGCAGTACTTC.

The chain employs TRBV10-1 and TRBJ2-7; 10 bases map to TRBD1. This CDR3 comprises 14 residues. Per the germline V gene, CDR1 is WNHNN and CDR2 is SYGVQD (reference sequence). The junction had 6 bases not matched to a gene; V was cut back by 3 bases and J by 7 bases. The DNA of the CDR3 is TGCGCCAGCAGTGATCGACAGGGGGCGGGGGAGCAGTACTTC. Protein: CASSDRQGAGEQYF.

V usage is TRBV5-1 and J usage is TRBJ2-5; 13 positions match TRBD2. Unmatched junction bases numbered 3, after V lost 3 bases and J lost 4 bases. In germline, CDR1 is SGHRS, CDR2 YFSETQ. There are 15 residues in the CDR3. The CDR3 bases are TGCGCCAGCAGCTACCGGACTAGCGGGGGAGAGACCCAGTACTTC. It translates to CASSYRTSGGETQYF.

This sequence joins TRBV7-6 and TRBJ2-1; 10 positions match TRBD1. V shed 5 bases and J 6 bases; nucleotides not matched to a gene: 10. CDR3 length: 16 amino acids. CDR1 and CDR2 (germline): SGHVS, FNYEAQ. CDR3 region: CASSPDRGRFGNEQFF. CDR3 sequence (DNA): TGTGCCAGCAGCCCCGACAGGGGGCGATTCGGCAATGAGCAGTTCTTC.

This chain uses TRBV29-1 with TRBJ2-7; D not certain. Germline V CDR1 and CDR2: SQVTM, ANQGSEA. This CDR3 comprises 12 residues. V was cut by 4 bases and J by 0 bases, with 7 bases left in between. The DNA of the CDR3 is TGCAGCGTTGTTGCCGGCTCCTACGAGCAGTACTTC. As protein: CSVVAGSYEQYF.

This clone was seen more than once but under ten times. J is TRBJ1-1 and V is TRBV7-3; D is unresolved. CDR1 is SGHTA and CDR2 is FQGTGA in the germline V gene. V was clipped by 5 bases and J by 6 bases, with 13 bases between them. This CDR3 spans 13 amino acids. CDR3 nucleotides: TGTGCCAGCAGCCAAGAGGGAACTTCTGAAGCTTTCTTT. This encodes CASSQEGTSEAFF.

The chain employs TRBV7-3 and TRBJ2-1, with a possible D match to TRBD2 (5 bases). Germline-derived CDR1 and CDR2 are SGHTA and FQGTGA. CDR3 size: 12 residues. The V end lost 5 bases, the J end lost 7 bases, and 9 bases lay between the germline ends. The CDR3 DNA reads TGTGCCAGCAGCCTTACGGGGAATGAGCAGTTCTTC. Residues: CASSLTGNEQFF.

The CDR3 sequence is CASSLGGSRGTEAFF. The CDR3 DNA is TGTGCCAGCAGCTTAGGCGGCAGCCGAGGCACTGAAGCTTTCTTT. V and J are TRBV7-9 and TRBJ1-1; D is unresolved. Trimming took 1 base from V and 4 from J, leaving 13 bases between them. The germline V gene has CDR1 SEHNR and CDR2 FQNEAQ (reference sequence). CDR3 length equals 15 residues.

The gene calls are TRBV25-1 and TRBJ2-2; D ambiguous. Trimming took off 1 base at V and 4 bases at J, with 4 bases between the two ends. Germline V gene sequence: CDR1 MGHDK, CDR2 SYGVNS. The CDR3 extends over 13 amino acids. The CDR3 loop is CASSESVTGELFF. The CDR3, as DNA: TGTGCCAGCAGTGAATCCGTCACCGGGGAGCTGTTTTTT.

V usage is TRBV5-1 and J usage is TRBJ2-2; 7 bases are shared with TRBD1. CDR1 SGHRS and CDR2 YFSETQ come from the germline V gene. The V segment lost 4 bases and the J segment 7 bases; nucleotides outside the gene matches: 7. The CDR3 covers 14 residues. CDR3 protein: CASSPDRAGGELFF. CDR3 sequence (DNA): TGCGCCAGCAGCCCCGACAGGGCTGGCGGGGAGCTGTTTTTT.

J is TRBJ1-4 and V is TRBV5-5; D is perhaps TRBD1 (6 bases). The CDR3 length is 14 residues. Between the trimmed V and J ends, which lost 4 bases and 8 bases, there was a span of 15 bases. The V gene's germline CDR1 is SGHKS and CDR2 YYEKEE (reference sequence). CDR3 loop: CASSPGTRAEKLFF. The CDR3 nucleotides read TGTGCCAGCAGCCCCGGGACAAGGGCCGAAAAACTGTTTTTT.

CDR3 residues: CSASQGAGELFF. In nucleotides, the CDR3 is TGCAGTGCTAGTCAAGGGGCCGGGGAGCTGTTTTTT. V gene TRBV20-1 combines with J gene TRBJ2-2; D may be TRBD1 (5 bases). The germline gives CDR1 DFQATT, CDR2 SNEGSKA (reference sequence). This CDR3 contains 12 residues. The V end lost 3 bases, the J end lost 6 bases, and 8 bases lay between the germline ends.

J is TRBJ1-2 and V is TRBV7-3, with TRBD1 matching over 8 bases. Germline V gene data show CDR1 as SGHTA and CDR2 as FQGTGA. The CDR3 spans 15 residues. V trimming: 5 bases; J trimming: 2 bases; junction bases outside the gene matches: 7. The CDR3 nucleotides are TGTGCCAGCAGCCCCGGGACAGGAGCAAACTATGGCTACACCTTC. Translating it yields CASSPGTGANYGYTF.

The chain employs TRBV15 and TRBJ1-2; 10 nucleotides align to TRBD1. The V and J ends lost 2 bases and 4 bases, in that order; junction bases with no gene match: 7. Germline values: CDR1 LNHNV, CDR2 YYDKDF (reference sequence). The CDR3 totals 16 residues. In DNA form, the CDR3 reads TGTGCCACCAGCAGATCCGGGACAGGGGTCCTCTATGGCTACACCTTC. Translating it yields CATSRSGTGVLYGYTF.

The chain couples TRBV2 to TRBJ2-3; 11 nucleotides agree with TRBD1. The germline CDR1 and CDR2 sequences are SNHLY and FYNNEI. CDR3 length equals 15 residues. The junction had 14 bases not matched to a gene; V was cut back by 6 bases and J by 12 bases. CDR3 amino acids: CASREGPGTGGLQYF. Here the CDR3 DNA reads TGTGCCAGCAGGGAGGGACCCGGGACAGGGGGGCTACAGTATTTT.

Remarks on this clone: This specimen includes other DNA sequences encoding the same CDR3. The rearrangement uses TRBV20-1 and TRBJ2-7; D perhaps matches TRBD2 (5 bases). CDR1 DFQATT and CDR2 SNEGSKA come from the germline V gene (reference sequence). CDR3 length: 11 residues. V lost 2 bases and J lost 6, with 8 bases in between. In DNA form, the CDR3 reads TGCAGTGCTAGATCGGGGTTCGAGCAGTACTTC. This encodes CSARSGFEQYF.